These 21 T cell receptor beta chains originate from one sample sequenced in a study of blood T cell repertoires in COVID-19. Produced via immunoSEQ multiplex PCR; TCRdb's table is partial and in-frame only. The sample shows more than 120,000 clones, 75% to 90% of them seen only once. Sequenced: PBMCs or T cells enriched from blood (not recorded which). The receptors originated from a man aged 45-65 years in a cohort exposed to, infected with or recovered from COVID-19 (not recorded which).

The gene calls are TRBV6-5 and TRBJ2-5; D might be TRBD2 (6 bases). The CDR3 is 15 residues long. V was cut by 4 bases and J by 5 bases, with 17 bases left in between. The germline gives CDR1 MNHEY, CDR2 SVGAGI. The CDR3 reads CASSSGVAVVETQYF. The CDR3 DNA is TGTGCCAGCAGTTCCGGGGTAGCGGTGGTGGAGACCCAGTACTTC.

The chain couples TRBV7-2 to TRBJ2-5; 13 bases agree with TRBD2. The germline V gene has CDR1 SGHTA and CDR2 FQGNSA. This CDR3 is 16 amino acids long. Unmatched junction bases numbered 1, after V lost 1 base and J lost 2 bases. This CDR3 reads CASSLGLAGGQETQYF. In DNA form, the CDR3 reads TGTGCCAGCAGCTTAGGACTAGCGGGGGGTCAAGAGACCCAGTACTTC.

This chain connects TRBV15 to TRBJ1-5; no firm D call. Trimming removed 1 base at V and 3 bases at J, with 10 bases between. The CDR3 is made up of 15 amino acids. Germline loops: CDR1 LNHNV, CDR2 YYDKDF (reference sequence). As DNA, the CDR3 is TGTGCCACCAGCAGAGTACCACAGTTCAATCAGCCCCAGCATTTT. Translated: CATSRVPQFNQPQHF.

The chain joins TRBV3-1 (or the pseudogene TRBV3-2) to TRBJ2-6; 13 nucleotides match TRBD2. From germline, CDR1 is LGHDT and CDR2 YNNKEL (reference sequence). The CDR3 length is 21 residues. V lost 1 base to trimming and J lost 0 bases; unmatched junction nucleotides: 9. For the CDR3, the DNA is TGTGCCAGCAGCCAAGTAACTAGCGGGAGGGCCTTTTTCTCTGGGGCCAACGTCCTGACTTTC. Protein sequence: CASSQVTSGRAFFSGANVLTF.

The chain uses TRBV7-3 and TRBJ2-1, with 8 bases aligning to TRBD2. Germline V gives CDR1 SGHTA, CDR2 FQGTGA. The CDR3 runs 17 residues. V was clipped by 5 bases and J by 6 bases; unmatched bases: 15. As DNA, the CDR3 is TGTGCCAGCAGCCCGGGCGGGGGGCGATCGGTTTTCAATGAGCAGTTCTTC. Translating it yields CASSPGGGRSVFNEQFF.

The rearrangement links TRBV6-5 to TRBJ2-7; no firm D call. The CDR3 has 15 residues. V gave up 2 bases and J gave up 0 bases, with 11 bases separating them. CDR1 and CDR2 (germline): MNHEY, SVGAGI. The CDR3 coding sequence is TGTGCCAGCAGTTACGCGACGGGTAGCTCCTACGAGCAGTACTTC. Its protein is CASSYATGSSYEQYF.

This chain uses TRBV9 with TRBJ2-3; 7 nucleotides align to TRBD2. Trimming cost V 0 bases and J 0 bases; bases outside gene matches: 4. Germline CDR1 reads SGDLS; CDR2 reads YYNGEE. This CDR3 region has 16 residues. This CDR3 reads CASSVVDSGSTDTQYF. DNA of the CDR3: TGTGCCAGCAGCGTAGTGGATAGCGGGAGCACAGATACGCAGTATTTT.

This clone was observed a handful of times. The V and J genes are TRBV7-4 and TRBJ1-5; 10 nucleotides align to TRBD1. Germline CDR1 SGHVT, CDR2 SQSDAQ. With V trimmed by 4 bases and J by 1 base, 7 bases remained unmatched. The CDR3 has 17 amino acids. The DNA for the CDR3 is TGTGCCAGCAGCTCGAGACAGGGGGCGGGGAGCAATCAGCCCCAGCATTTT. Protein: CASSSRQGAGSNQPQHF.

The chain couples TRBV6-5 to TRBJ2-7, with D uncertain. The CDR3 consists of 12 residues. The V gene's germline CDR1 is MNHEY and CDR2 SVGAGI. V gave up 7 bases and J gave up 3 bases, with 10 bases separating them. CDR3 sequence (DNA): TGTGCCAGCACCTCCTACTACTACGAGCAGTACTTC. As protein: CASTSYYYEQYF.

The chain couples TRBV7-2 to TRBJ1-2; 7 bases agree with TRBD1. Per the germline V gene, CDR1 is SGHTA and CDR2 is FQGNSA. This CDR3 comprises 15 residues. After removal of 8 bases from V and 4 bases from J, the junction contained 13 bases not matched to a gene. The DNA of the CDR3 is TGTGCCAGCCCCTCTAGGGGGCCAATGATCTATGGCTACACCTTC. This codes for CASPSRGPMIYGYTF.

The rearrangement links TRBV19 to TRBJ2-7, with TRBD2 as a possible D gene (5 bases). The CDR3 contains 13 residues. Germline CDR1 reads LNHDA; CDR2 reads SQIVND (reference sequence). V lost 5 bases, J lost 3 bases, and 11 bases lay in between. CDR3 amino acids: CASSPPGNYEQYF. DNA of the CDR3: TGTGCCAGTAGTCCTCCGGGAAACTACGAGCAGTACTTC.

This clone was recorded a few times. This sequence joins TRBV5-1 and TRBJ1-1, with D unclear. CDR1 and CDR2 (germline): SGHRS, YFSETQ. V was shortened by 5 bases and J by 8 bases, with 13 bases between the two germline ends. The CDR3 loop spans 12 amino acids. The CDR3 loop reads CASSLKFGEAFF. CDR3 nucleotides: TGCGCCAGCAGTTTGAAATTCGGGGAAGCTTTCTTT. The variable domain in full, completed from reference TRBV5-1 and TRBJ1-1, reads KAGVTQTPRYLIKTRGQQVTLSCSPISGHRSVSWYQQTPGQGLQFLFEYFSETQRNKGNFPGRFSGRQFSNSRSEMNVSTLELGDSALYLCASSLKFGEAFFGQGTRLTVV.

The genes are TRBV21-1 and TRBJ1-5; the table's TRBD1 call for D was not verified on the DNA. TRBV21-1 is a pseudogene locus. This CDR3 spans 15 amino acids. In nucleotides, the CDR3 is TGTGCCAGCAGCAAGGCGGACAGGGCGGATCAGCCCCAGCATTTT. This codes for CASSKADRADQPQHF.

The V and J genes are TRBV18 and TRBJ2-3; 9 nucleotides align to TRBD2. Germline CDR1 is KGHSH and CDR2 is LQKENI. This CDR3 comprises 16 residues. V was pared by 3 bases and J by 3 bases, with 7 bases of the junction left unmatched. The CDR3 bases are TGTGCCAGCTCACCCCCCGCTAGCGGGATTACAGATACGCAGTATTTT. Protein product: CASSPPASGITDTQYF.

The chain links TRBV7-9 to TRBJ2-2; 9 nucleotides align to TRBD1. V lost 4 bases and J lost 0; bases outside the gene matches: 3. This CDR3 has 16 amino acids. The germline CDR1 and CDR2 sequences are SEHNR and FQNEAQ (reference sequence). The CDR3, as DNA: TGTGCCAGCAGCTCCTGGACAGGGGCGAACACCGGGGAGCTGTTTTTT. Protein product: CASSSWTGANTGELFF.

The chain links TRBV6-5 to TRBJ2-7; TRBD1 is a possible D gene (6 bases). The CDR3 contains 15 residues. The germline gives CDR1 MNHEY, CDR2 SVGAGI. The V gene lost 6 bases and the J gene lost 2 bases, with 17 bases spanning the gap. CDR3 residues: CASSQFQTGAYEQYF. CDR3 nucleotides: TGTGCCAGCAGCCAATTTCAGACAGGCGCCTACGAGCAGTACTTC.

This rearrangement joins TRBV7-8 to TRBJ2-7; TRBD2 matches 7 bases. CDR1 and CDR2 from the germline V gene are SGHVS and FQNEAQ. CDR3 size: 14 residues. With V trimmed by 5 bases and J by 5 bases, 9 bases remained unmatched. This CDR3 reads CASSPRTSNHEQYF. CDR3 DNA: TGTGCCAGCAGCCCACGGACTAGTAACCACGAGCAGTACTTC.

The chain recombines TRBV7-3 with TRBJ2-1; D call uncertain. The CDR3 is made up of 15 amino acids. In germline, CDR1 is SGHTA, CDR2 FQGTGA. The V gene lost 2 bases and the J gene lost 2 bases, with 10 bases spanning the gap. CDR3 sequence: CASSLEGGTYNEQFF. The CDR3 nucleotides read TGTGCCAGCAGCTTAGAAGGCGGAACCTACAATGAGCAGTTCTTC.

This clone came up a few times. The J gene is TRBJ1-4, the V gene TRBV2; D not certain. Deletions cut 6 bases from V and 7 bases from J, with 9 bases between. Germline CDR1 SNHLY, CDR2 FYNNEI. The CDR3 totals 12 residues. The CDR3 region has the DNA TGTGCCAGCAGCCGGGGTGGTGAAAAACTGTTTTTT. Encoded protein: CASSRGGEKLFF. Full variable domain (remainder filled in from reference TRBV2 and TRBJ1-4): EPEVTQTPSHQVTQMGQEVILRCVPISNHLYFYWYRQILGQKVEFLVSFYNNEISEKSEIFDDQFSVERPDGSNFTLKIRSTKLEDSAMYFCASSRGGEKLFFGSGTQLSVL.

The chain recombines TRBV20-1 with TRBJ2-7; D not certain. With 3 bases removed from V and 3 bases from J, the gap between germline ends came to 9 bases. This CDR3 contains 12 residues. The V gene's germline CDR1 is DFQATT and CDR2 SNEGSKA (reference sequence). As DNA, the CDR3 is TGCAGTGCTAGTCCAGTTAACTACGAGCAGTACTTC. It is translated as CSASPVNYEQYF.

V is TRBV10-3 and J is TRBJ1-5; 9 bases line up with TRBD1. Germline CDR1 ENHRY, CDR2 SYGVKD. The CDR3 spans 14 residues. J gave up 7 bases and V 6 bases, and 7 bases lay outside the gene matches. This chain's CDR3 is CAISPTGGVQPQHF. CDR3 bases: TGTGCCATCAGCCCGACAGGGGGAGTCCAGCCCCAGCATTTT.